These T cell receptor beta chains were read from a single sample in a study of shared clonotypes between healthy human individuals. Here immunoSEQ multiplex PCR was the method, and the copy in TCRdb shows in-frame clones only, minus some. The sample contains about 340,000 clones, more than 60% of which appear only once. Sequencing was performed on memory CD4+ T cells sorted from blood. Receptors originate from a man aged 25-45 years in good health. CDR3s include the opening cysteine and the closing phenylalanine or tryptophan. Each record gives: D gene, clone size, J gene, V gene, CDR3 protein, CDR3 DNA. A D gene is named only where the DNA matches it firmly. Clone sizes are given selectively: once, few, many, or a class where the clone is expanded.

NA | NA | TRBJ2-3 | TRBV7-9 | CASSYPTGGQTDTQYF | TGTGCCAGCAGCTACCCGACAGGAGGGCAAACAGATACGCAGTATTTT
NA | many | TRBJ1-1 | TRBV4-1 | CASSQDFGHPNTEAFF | TGCGCCAGCAGCCAAGATTTCGGACACCCGAACACTGAAGCTTTCTTT
TRBD1 | NA | TRBJ2-6 | TRBV28 | CASSKGANGANVLTF | TGTGCCAGCAGTAAGGGGGCTAATGGGGCCAACGTCCTGACTTTC
NA | NA | TRBJ1-3 | TRBV2 | CASTDRSGGAIYF | TGTGCCAGCACCGACCGCTCAGGCGGCGCCATATATTTT
TRBD1 | few | TRBJ1-2 | TRBV5-1 | CASSDRVGYGYTF | TGCGCCAGCAGCGACAGGGTCGGCTATGGCTACACCTTC
TRBD2 | NA | TRBJ2-3 | TRBV7-2 | CAIAGVTDTQYF | TGTGCCATAGCGGGAGTCACAGATACGCAGTATTTT
TRBD2 | many | TRBJ2-2 | TRBV2 | CASSSGRRGTGELFF | TGTGCCAGCAGTAGCGGGAGGCGGGGGACCGGGGAGCTGTTTTTT
TRBD2 | NA | TRBJ2-3 | TRBV5-6 | CASSSRRLAGFTDTQYF | TGTGCCAGCAGCTCTAGGAGACTAGCGGGGTTCACAGATACGCAGTATTTT
NA | NA | TRBJ2-2 | TRBV4-2 | CASSQGLANTGELFF | TGTGCCAGCAGCCAAGGACTGGCTAACACCGGGGAGCTGTTTTTT
NA | once | TRBJ1-2 | TRBV6-5 | CASSSITGNGYTF | TGTGCCAGCAGTTCGATTACAGGGAATGGCTACACCTTC